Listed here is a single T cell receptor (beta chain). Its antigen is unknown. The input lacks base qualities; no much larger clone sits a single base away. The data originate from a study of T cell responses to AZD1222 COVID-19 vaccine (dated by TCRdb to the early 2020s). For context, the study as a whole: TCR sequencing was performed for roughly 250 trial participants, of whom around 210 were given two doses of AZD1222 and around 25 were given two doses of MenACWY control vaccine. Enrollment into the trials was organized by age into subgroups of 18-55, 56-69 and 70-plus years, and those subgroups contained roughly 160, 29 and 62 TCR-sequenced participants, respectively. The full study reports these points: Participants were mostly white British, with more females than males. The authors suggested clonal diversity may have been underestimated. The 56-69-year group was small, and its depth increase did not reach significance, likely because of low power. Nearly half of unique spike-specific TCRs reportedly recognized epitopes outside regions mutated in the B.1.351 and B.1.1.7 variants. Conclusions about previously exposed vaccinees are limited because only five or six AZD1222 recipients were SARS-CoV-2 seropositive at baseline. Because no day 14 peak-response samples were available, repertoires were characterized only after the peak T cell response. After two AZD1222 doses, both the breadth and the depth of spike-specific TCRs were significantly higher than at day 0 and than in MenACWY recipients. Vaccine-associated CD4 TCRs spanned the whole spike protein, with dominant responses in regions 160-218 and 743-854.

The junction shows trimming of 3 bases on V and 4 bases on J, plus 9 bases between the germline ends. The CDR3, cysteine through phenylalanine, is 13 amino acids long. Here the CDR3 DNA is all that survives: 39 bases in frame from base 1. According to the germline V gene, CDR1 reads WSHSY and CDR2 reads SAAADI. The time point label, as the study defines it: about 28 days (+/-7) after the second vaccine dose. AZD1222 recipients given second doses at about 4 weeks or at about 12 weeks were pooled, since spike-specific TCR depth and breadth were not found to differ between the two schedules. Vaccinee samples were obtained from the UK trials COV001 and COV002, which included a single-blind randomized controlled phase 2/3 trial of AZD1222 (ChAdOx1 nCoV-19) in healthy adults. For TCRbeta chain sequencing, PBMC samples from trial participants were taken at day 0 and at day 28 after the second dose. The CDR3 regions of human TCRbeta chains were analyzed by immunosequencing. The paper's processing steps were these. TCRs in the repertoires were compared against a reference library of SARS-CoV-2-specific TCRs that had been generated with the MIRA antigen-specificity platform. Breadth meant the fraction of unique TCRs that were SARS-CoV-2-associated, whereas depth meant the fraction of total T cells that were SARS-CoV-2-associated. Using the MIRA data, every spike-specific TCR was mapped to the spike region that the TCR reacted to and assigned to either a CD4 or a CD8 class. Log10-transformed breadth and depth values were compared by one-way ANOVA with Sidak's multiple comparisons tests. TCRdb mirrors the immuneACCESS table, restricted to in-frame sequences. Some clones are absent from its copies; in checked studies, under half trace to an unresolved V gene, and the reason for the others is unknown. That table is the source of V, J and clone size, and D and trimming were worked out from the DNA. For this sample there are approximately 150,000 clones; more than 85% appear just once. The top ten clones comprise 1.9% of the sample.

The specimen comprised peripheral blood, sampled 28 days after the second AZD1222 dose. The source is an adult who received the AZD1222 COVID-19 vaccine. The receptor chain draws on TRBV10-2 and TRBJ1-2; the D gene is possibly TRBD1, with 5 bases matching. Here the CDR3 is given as CASSDEGTYGYTF. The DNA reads TGCGCCAGCAGTGACGAAGGGACCTATGGCTACACCTTC.